This TCR beta chain appears in the sequencing data of a study of blood T cell repertoires in COVID-19. At the level of the study: In each case, the material was cDNA or gDNA derived from T cells, B-cell-depleted T cells, or PBMCs.

In the authors' workflow: For nucleated cells, counts were estimated from reference gene primer amplification. The assay was immunoSEQ multiplex PCR, and TCRdb's table has in-frame clones only and misses some. V and J calls and clone size are given by that table; D and trimming were obtained from the DNA. The table lists over 200,000 clones, about four fifths of them singletons. Trimming took 0 bases from V and 4 from J, leaving 10 bases between them. Germline V CDR1 and CDR2: MNHNS, SASEGT. The CDR3 totals 14 residues. The chain is built from TRBV6-1 and TRBJ2-7, with a possible D match to TRBD2 (7 bases). Sequenced sample: peripheral blood. This receptor was obtained from a woman aged 45-60 years with acute or convalescent COVID-19. CDR3 amino acids: CASSEAGGGYEQYF. CDR3 DNA sequence: TGTGCCAGCAGTGAAGCGGGAGGGGGTTACGAGCAGTACTTC.